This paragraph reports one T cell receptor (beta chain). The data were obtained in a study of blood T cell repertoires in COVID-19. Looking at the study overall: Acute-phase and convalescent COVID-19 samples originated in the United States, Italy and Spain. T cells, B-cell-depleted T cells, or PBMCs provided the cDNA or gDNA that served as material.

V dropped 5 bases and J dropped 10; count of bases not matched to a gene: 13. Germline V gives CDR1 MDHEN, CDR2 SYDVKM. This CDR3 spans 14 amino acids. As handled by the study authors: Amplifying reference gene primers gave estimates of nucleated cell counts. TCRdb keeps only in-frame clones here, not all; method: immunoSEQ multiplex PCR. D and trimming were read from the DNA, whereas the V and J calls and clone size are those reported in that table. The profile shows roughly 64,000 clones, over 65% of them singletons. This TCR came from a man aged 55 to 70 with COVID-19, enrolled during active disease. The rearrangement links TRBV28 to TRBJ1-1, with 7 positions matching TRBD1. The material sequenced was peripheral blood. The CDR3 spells CASSPPGRQGSAFF. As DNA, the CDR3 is TGTGCCAGCAGTCCCCCGGGGAGACAGGGCTCAGCTTTCTTT.